What follows is one T cell receptor (beta chain) and its context. Its antigen remains unidentified. No much larger clone is present one base from it, and per-base qualities are unavailable. The sample is drawn from a study of identical twins (dated by TCRdb to the mid-2010s). With respect to the entire study: TCR alpha and beta repertoires from monozygotic twins, unrelated adults of various ages and cord blood were deep-sequenced to test whether fetal clonotypes persist. Replicate twin experiments were performed at different times using different library preparation protocols to rule out contamination. The research as a whole found: Because the same donors could not be followed over many years, conclusions were based on cross-sectional statistical analysis. Abundant cord blood beta clonotypes carried fewer insertions; young adult naive repertoires showed a weaker similar trend, while memory repertoires showed none. A weaker excess of twin sharing was found in beta out-of-frame sequences because the signal-to-noise ratio was lowered by fewer shared sequences. Zero-insertion analyses could be partly confounded by invariant T cells such as MAIT and iNKT, though diverse VJ usage argued against such confounding for most clonotypes. Compared with coincidental sharing between unrelated individuals, out-of-frame TCR alpha sequences shared between twins had an excess of sequences with low generation probability. In monozygotic twins, out-of-frame TCR alpha sharing was systematically underestimated by recombination models, although the models agreed with sharing between unrelated individuals.

The library was prepared using 5' RACE. The sequencing machine was an Illumina HiSeq 2000. A universal primer binding site was introduced by template switching, and a unique molecular identifier was present in the final cDNA, enabling accurate counting of TCR cDNA molecules. Specific primers in the conserved constant-segment region were used to synthesize first-strand cDNA for the TCR alpha and beta chains. To control for contamination, every cDNA library carried two barcodes: a SMART-Mk sample barcode plus Illumina barcodes. Two successive PCR steps introduced TruSeq adapter sequences along with Illumina sample barcodes. TCR alpha and beta cDNA libraries were sequenced on the Illumina HiSeq platform with custom primers. The study's processing was this. Unique molecular identifiers were extracted from raw reads with MiGEC, and CDR3 positions were determined with MiXCR. Recombination models were inferred per individual with the repgenHMM and IGoR tools using an EM algorithm. Shared clonotypes were analyzed with the tcR package in R, and sharing was normalized by the product of cloneset sizes. To study raw recombination free of thymic and clonal selection effects, out-of-frame nonproductive sequences were analyzed. In TCRdb, the public reads were trimmed at Q25 with fastp and aligned with MiXCR, with productive beta chains retained. Each entry merges the rows of one CDR3 protein and shows their most common DNA and genes. The V and J calls, along with clone size, are taken from TCRdb and not from the paper's own processing. The sample data list around 1.7 million distinct CDR3 sequences, and around 29% of these were observed just once. Of the sample, 0.25% to 0.3% falls within the top ten clones.

Every donor in the study was a healthy Caucasian. Trimming takes 6 bases off V and 0 bases off J; junction bases not matched to a gene: 3. CDR1 is given as MNHEY and CDR2 as SVGAGI, both from the germline V gene. Reading from cysteine to phenylalanine, the CDR3 counts 15 amino acids. Just the 45-base CDR3 DNA is kept, in frame starting at base 1. Sample: cord blood. The V and J genes are TRBV6-5 and TRBJ2-1, with 9 junctional bases fitting TRBD1. This clonotype was obtained from a newborn girl in good health. The CDR3 has the sequence CASRTDRGSYNEQFF. The DNA reads TGTGCCAGCAGGACGGACAGGGGCTCCTACAATGAGCAGTTCTTC.